The clone carrying this T cell receptor beta chain was detected a few times. Its target is unknown. The germline V gene encodes CDR1 SGHTA and CDR2 FQGNSA. The CDR3 consists of 14 residues. V was cut by 3 bases and J by 5 bases, with 13 bases left in between. With 60 Vbeta and 13 Jbeta primers, the PCR was carried out. Generated by immunoSEQ multiplex PCR, the TCRdb table keeps only in-frame clones and is missing some. The sample holds some 140,000 clones, 77% seen once. This sample is part of a study of cytomegalovirus exposure and HLA in healthy donors. Turning to the study itself: As released early, the data held some 80 million unique TCRs from HLA-typed donors.

Regarding the study as a whole: Association of a missense DCLRE1C variant with TCR beta V- and J-gene trimming was reported in a later analysis.

The receptor comes from a man aged 25 to 45 in good health and CMV-seronegative. The J gene is TRBJ2-5, the V gene TRBV7-2; a possible D gene is TRBD2 (5 bases). Sequencing used PBMCs. CDR3 region: CASSFPSLGETQYF. The CDR3, as DNA: TGTGCCAGCAGCTTCCCTAGCCTAGGGGAGACCCAGTACTTC.